This T cell receptor (beta chain) was identified in a study of shared clonotypes between healthy human individuals. Once extracted for a subset, genomic DNA was divided evenly among several immunoSEQ plates. Amplification in unsorted PBMC replicate PCRs started from around 330 ng DNA, which equals about 30,000 T cell genomes. Sequencing was performed on unsorted PBMC DNA using ten immunoSEQ deep assay plates. Clones were read by immunoSEQ multiplex PCR, and TCRdb kept only the in-frame ones, dropping some. The sample consists of a few hundred thousand clones, 65% to 80% of them appearing once. The CDR3 contains 14 residues. Per the germline V gene, CDR1 is MNHEY and CDR2 is SMNVEV (reference sequence). Trimming pared 11 bases from V and 5 bases from J, leaving 21 bases between.

The chain recombines TRBV27 with TRBJ1-2; D may be TRBD1 (5 bases). Sequenced material: PBMCs. The receptor was derived from a woman in her thirties or forties in good health. Some clones in this sample may be carry-over from other donors' samples. The CDR3 DNA reads as TGTGCCGTTGCCACGCGGGGGGGTGGGTATGGCTACACCTTC. It is translated as CAVATRGGGYGYTF.